The source of this T cell receptor beta chain is a study of vaccination and CD4 T cells after COVID-19. Study-level information: Stimuli were overlapping spike peptide pools of SARS-CoV-2 and three common cold coronaviruses (HCoV-NL63, HCoV-OC43, HCoV-229E).

This clonotype has only a few counts. Its specificity is unknown. Germline V CDR1 and CDR2: DFQATT, SNEGSKA (reference sequence). This CDR3 is 13 amino acids long. Trimming removed 7 bases from V and 4 bases from J, with 16 bases in between. Researchers used the Oncomine TCR Beta short-read assay to sequence DNA from cultured CD4+ T cells. TCRdb re-derived calls from the PCR reads in MiXCR, one entry per CDR3 protein. This sample has 20,000 or so distinct CDR3 sequences; over 55% occur once, and the top ten carry 7.6%. Treatment noted: roughly 11-day PBMC culture with coronavirus spike peptide pools or control peptides (ViraFEST assay).

Sequenced material: CD4+ T cells from blood, cultured in vitro. The receptor was isolated from a human donor who had recovered from COVID-19. V gene TRBV20-1 combines with J gene TRBJ1-2; D is undetermined. CDR3 residues: CSVTSGSGYGYTF. The CDR3 DNA follows: TGCAGTGTGACCTCCGGGAGCGGCTATGGCTACACCTTC.